This T cell receptor (beta chain) comes out of a study of T cell responses to AZD1222 COVID-19 vaccine. Assay: immunoSEQ multiplex PCR; the TCRdb copy retains only in-frame clones and omits some. The sample has more than 100,000 clones; about 88% are singletons. Points on this clone: What it binds is not known.

Findings of the study overall: Among AZD1222 vaccinees, only 5 or 6 were seropositive at baseline.

The sequence was obtained from an adult in good health. This material consisted of peripheral blood, taken on day 0 of AZD1222 vaccination.

CDR3 amino acids: CASSVGDTIYGYTF. The CDR3, as DNA: TGTGCCAGCTCCGTGGGAGATACGATTTATGGCTACACCTTC. V usage is TRBV10-3 and J usage is TRBJ1-2; D not certain. The CDR3 sequence is 14 residues long. Germline V gene lookup returns CDR1 ENHRY and CDR2 SYGVKD. Trimming left V 10 bases short and J 5 bases short, with 20 bases between.